These 24 T cell receptor beta chains came from one sample sequenced in a study of shared T cell receptors in the human thymus. Profiling relied on immunoSEQ multiplex PCR, and the TCRdb table lists in-frame clones only, not all of them. The sample carries 600,000 to 900,000 clones, approximately 85% recorded once. The same data also contributed to another study, on human thymus T cells.

The material sequenced was thymocytes. The receptors were gathered from a girl less than two years old with a congenital heart defect.

This chain uses TRBV5-4 with TRBJ1-1; D gene uncertain. Germline-derived CDR1 and CDR2 are SGHNT and YYREEE (reference sequence). The CDR3 runs 16 residues. Trimming took off 1 base at V and 4 bases at J, with 17 bases between the two ends. CDR3 sequence reads: CASSLIRTTQGTEAFF. In DNA, the CDR3 is TGTGCCAGCAGCTTGATCCGTACGACACAAGGCACTGAAGCTTTCTTT.

The chain uses TRBV5-6 and TRBJ1-4; TRBD1 might be the D (5 bases). The CDR3 covers 17 residues. Germline CDR1 and CDR2: SGHDT and YYEEEE. V lost 0 bases to trimming and J lost 3 bases, with 15 bases between them. The CDR3 sequence is CASSLGGRTRSNEKLFF. The DNA of the CDR3 is TGTGCCAGCAGCTTGGGGGGCAGGACCCGCTCTAATGAAAAACTGTTTTTT. The complete variable domain, with remaining parts taken from reference TRBV5-6 and TRBJ1-4, reads DAGVTQSPTHLIKTRGQQVTLRCSPKSGHDTVSWYQQALGQGPQFIFQYYEEEERQRGNFPDRFSGHQFPNYSSELNVNALLLGDSALYLCASSLGGRTRSNEKLFFGSGTQLSVL.

CDR3 DNA: TGTTCGTGGTCCCCGCACGGCCGCGGTGAGCAGTTCTTC. Amino acids: CSWSPHGRGEQFF. This chain links TRBV11-2 with TRBJ2-1; D unclear. Germline CDR1 SGHAT, CDR2 FQNNGV. This CDR3 region has 13 residues.

This rearrangement joins TRBV28 to TRBJ1-2, with no clear D. V lost 3 bases, J lost 8 bases, and 7 bases lay in between. Germline CDR1 reads MDHEN; CDR2 reads SYDVKM. The CDR3 is 11 amino acids. The CDR3 DNA is TGTGCCAGCAGTTTTTCTAAGGGCTACACCTTC. Translated: CASSFSKGYTF.

This chain uses TRBV5-1 with TRBJ1-1; D ambiguous. V lost 0 bases and J lost 0, with 3 bases in between. CDR1 and CDR2 (germline): SGHRS, YFSETQ. CDR3 length equals 13 residues. In DNA form, the CDR3 reads TGCGCCAGCAGCTTGGCCTTGAACACTGAAGCTTTCTTT. Its protein is CASSLALNTEAFF.

The rearrangement links TRBV11-2 to TRBJ2-1; D unresolved. The germline CDR1 and CDR2 sequences are SGHAT and FQNNGV. Trimming cost V 0 bases and J 4 bases, with 13 bases left between them. The CDR3 length is 16 residues. The CDR3 here is CASSLDPWALYNEQFF. The DNA of the CDR3 is TGTGCCAGCAGCTTAGATCCTTGGGCTCTTTACAATGAGCAGTTCTTC.

The V and J genes are TRBV1 and TRBJ2-1; the D call TRBD2 from the table was never checked on the DNA. TRBV1 is a recognized pseudogene. The CDR3 totals 16 residues. DNA of the CDR3: TGCACCAGCAGCCGTCGTCCTCACGGGAAGTACAATGAGCAGTTCTTC. The encoded protein is CTSSRRPHGKYNEQFF.

This clone was counted only a few times. The rearrangement uses TRBV7-8 and TRBJ1-3; D call uncertain. The CDR3 is made up of 15 amino acids. Per germline, CDR1 SGHVS and CDR2 FQNEAQ. V was cut by 6 bases and J by 2 bases, with 14 bases left in between. CDR3 in DNA: TGTGCCAGCAGAGGCCGCGGGAAGGCTGGAAACACCATATATTTT. This sequence encodes CASRGRGKAGNTIYF.

The V call is TRBV4-2, the J call TRBJ2-1; D not certain. Trimming left V 0 bases short and J 6 bases short, with 9 bases between. The CDR3 extends over 14 amino acids. CDR1 is LGHNA and CDR2 is YNFKEQ in the germline V gene. This CDR3 reads CASSQEENLNEQFF. The DNA of the CDR3 is TGTGCCAGCAGCCAAGAGGAGAATCTCAATGAGCAGTTCTTC.

CDR3 sequence (DNA): TGCAGCGTTGCGGACAGGGGGGCCGGGGAGCTGTTTTTT. It codes for CSVADRGAGELFF. V and J are TRBV29-1 and TRBJ2-2; 10 nucleotides line up with TRBD1. The CDR3 totals 13 residues. In germline, CDR1 is SQVTM, CDR2 ANQGSEA. V lost 4 bases, J lost 6 bases, and 2 bases stayed unmatched.

This chain joins TRBV11-2 and TRBJ1-2; 10 bases agree with TRBD1. In germline, CDR1 is SGHAT, CDR2 FQNNGV. This CDR3 comprises 15 residues. J was trimmed by 4 bases and V by 3 bases; bases with no gene match: 5. CDR3 region: CASSFRQGAPYGYTF. Here the CDR3 DNA reads TGTGCCAGCAGCTTCCGACAGGGGGCACCCTATGGCTACACCTTC.

V gene TRBV11-2 combines with J gene TRBJ1-5, with TRBD1 identical over 9 bases. CDR3 length equals 13 residues. Unmatched junction bases numbered 0, after V lost 1 base and J lost 8 bases. CDR1 is SGHAT and CDR2 is FQNNGV in the germline V gene. The CDR3 region is CASSLGDREPQHF. CDR3 nucleotides: TGTGCCAGCAGCTTAGGGGACAGGGAGCCCCAGCATTTT.

The chain combines TRBV5-1 with TRBJ2-7; tentatively, D is TRBD2 (5 bases). The CDR3 sequence is 14 residues long. Per the germline V gene, CDR1 is SGHRS and CDR2 is YFSETQ. The V and J ends lost 5 bases and 3 bases respectively, with 15 bases between them. CDR3 region: CASRSGGGGYEQYF. Written as DNA, the CDR3 is TGCGCCAGCAGATCAGGAGGAGGAGGCTACGAGCAGTACTTC. The variable domain in full, with the rest retrieved from reference TRBV5-1 and TRBJ2-7, is KAGVTQTPRYLIKTRGQQVTLSCSPISGHRSVSWYQQTPGQGLQFLFEYFSETQRNKGNFPGRFSGRQFSNSRSEMNVSTLELGDSALYLCASRSGGGGYEQYFGPGTRLTVT.

A word on this clone: The identical CDR3 is also encoded by other nucleotide sequences in the sample. The chain links TRBV27 to TRBJ1-5, with D uncertain. Trimming took off 1 base at V and 4 bases at J, with 2 bases between the two ends. The length of the CDR3 is 12 residues. CDR1 is MNHEY, CDR2 SMNVEV, per germline (reference sequence). CDR3 in DNA: TGTGCCAGCAGTTTATTAAATCAGCCCCAGCATTTT. Translating gives CASSLLNQPQHF.

V usage is TRBV9 and J usage is TRBJ1-3, with a tentative D call TRBD1 (6 bases). This CDR3 spans 16 amino acids. The V end was cut by 3 bases, the J end by 2 bases, with 15 bases between. CDR1 SGDLS and CDR2 YYNGEE come from the germline V gene. CDR3 sequence: CASSAEGHGTGNTIYF. The CDR3 DNA is TGTGCCAGCAGCGCCGAGGGACATGGCACTGGAAACACCATATATTTT.

The J gene is TRBJ2-2, the V gene TRBV4-3, with D perhaps TRBD2 (6 bases). CDR1 and CDR2 (germline): LGHNA, YSLEER. Trimming shortened V by 0 bases and J by 4 bases, and 12 bases separated the two germline ends. CDR3 size: 16 residues. CDR3 in amino acids: CASSQEYPGGTGELFF. For the CDR3, the DNA is TGCGCCAGCAGCCAAGAATACCCCGGGGGCACCGGGGAGCTGTTTTTT.

This clone showed up just once. The V gene is TRBV10-3, the J gene TRBJ1-3, with 9 bases aligning to TRBD1. The length of the CDR3 is 17 residues. The trim removed 5 bases at V and 0 bases at J, leaving 8 bases unmatched. Germline CDR1 and CDR2: ENHRY and SYGVKD. The DNA for the CDR3 is TGTGCCATCAGTTCTACCGGGACAGGGTACTCTGGAAACACCATATATTTT. It is translated as CAISSTGTGYSGNTIYF.

The chain recombines TRBV5-4 with TRBJ1-2, with D perhaps matching TRBD1 (5 bases). The CDR3 consists of 13 residues. The V end lost 0 bases, the J end lost 8 bases, and 11 bases lay between the germline ends. Per germline, CDR1 SGHNT and CDR2 YYREEE (reference sequence). The CDR3 sequence is CASSLVRGIGYTF. The CDR3 DNA is TGTGCCAGCAGCTTGGTCCGGGGGATAGGCTACACCTTC. Based on the CDR3 plus reference TRBV5-4 and TRBJ1-2, the full variable domain is ETGVTQSPTHLIKTRGQQVTLRCSSQSGHNTVSWYQQALGQGPQFIFQYYREEENGRGNFPPRFSGLQFPNYSSELNVNALELDDSALYLCASSLVRGIGYTFGSGTRLTVV.

The V gene is TRBV29-1, the J gene TRBJ1-1; the D is unclear. Germline V gives CDR1 SQVTM, CDR2 ANQGSEA. V lost 4 bases to trimming and J lost 3 bases, with 12 bases between them. The length of the CDR3 is 13 residues. CDR3 in DNA: TGCAGCGTTGCTAGCCAGTACGACACTGAAGCTTTCTTT. Protein sequence: CSVASQYDTEAFF.

A few counts support this clone. The CDR3 sequence: CASSRTSGGRTANFYEQYF. The CDR3 nucleotides read TGTGCCAGCAGCCGGACTAGCGGGGGCCGAACCGCTAATTTCTACGAGCAGTACTTC. The V and J genes are TRBV9 and TRBJ2-7; 13 bases line up with TRBD2. The V segment lost 4 bases and the J segment 3 bases; nucleotides outside the gene matches: 16. Germline V CDR1 and CDR2: SGDLS, YYNGEE. The CDR3 runs 19 residues. Drawing the rest from reference TRBV9 and TRBJ2-7, the complete variable domain is DSGVTQTPKHLITATGQRVTLRCSPRSGDLSVYWYQQSLDQGLQFLIQYYNGEERAKGNILERFSAQQFPDLHSELNLSSLELGDSALYFCASSRTSGGRTANFYEQYFGPGTRLTVT.

V is TRBV2 and J is TRBJ2-7; tentative D call: TRBD2 (5 bases). This CDR3 comprises 12 residues. V lost 9 bases to trimming and J lost 4 bases, with 13 bases between them. Germline V gene data show CDR1 as SNHLY and CDR2 as FYNNEI. CDR3 in DNA: TGTGCCAGTTCTAGCAGTCGGTACGAGCAGTACTTC. Its protein is CASSSSRYEQYF. The variable domain in full, with the rest retrieved from reference TRBV2 and TRBJ2-7, is EPEVTQTPSHQVTQMGQEVILRCVPISNHLYFYWYRQILGQKVEFLVSFYNNEISEKSEIFDDQFSVERPDGSNFTLKIRSTKLEDSAMYFCASSSSRYEQYFGPGTRLTVT.

The chain uses TRBV4-3 and TRBJ2-7; TRBD1 matches at 8 bases. CDR3 size: 17 residues. CDR1 is LGHNA, CDR2 YSLEER, per germline. V was clipped by 0 bases and J by 7 bases; unmatched bases: 14. In nucleotides, the CDR3 is TGCGCCAGCAGCCAAGATTTTTGTGACAGGGGTTTGGGTGAGCAGTACTTC. Its protein is CASSQDFCDRGLGEQYF.

The chain is built from TRBV4-1 and TRBJ1-6, with 7 bases fitting TRBD1. After removal of 2 bases from V and 9 bases from J, the junction contained 10 bases not matched to a gene. This CDR3 spans 16 amino acids. Germline V gives CDR1 MGHRA, CDR2 YSYEKL. The CDR3 nucleotides are TGCGCCAGCAGCCAACCGTTGACAGGGTACGGTTCACCCCTCCACTTT. Translation: CASSQPLTGYGSPLHF.

CDR3 sequence reads: CASSLDPLLGGAVETQYF. CDR3 nucleotide sequence: TGTGCCAGCAGCTTGGATCCGTTGCTGGGTGGGGCGGTGGAGACCCAGTACTTC. The chain carries TRBV5-4 and TRBJ2-5, with TRBD1 as a possible D gene (5 bases). Trimming took 0 bases from V and 5 from J, leaving 23 bases between them. Germline V CDR1 and CDR2: SGHNT, YYREEE (reference sequence). The CDR3 consists of 18 residues.